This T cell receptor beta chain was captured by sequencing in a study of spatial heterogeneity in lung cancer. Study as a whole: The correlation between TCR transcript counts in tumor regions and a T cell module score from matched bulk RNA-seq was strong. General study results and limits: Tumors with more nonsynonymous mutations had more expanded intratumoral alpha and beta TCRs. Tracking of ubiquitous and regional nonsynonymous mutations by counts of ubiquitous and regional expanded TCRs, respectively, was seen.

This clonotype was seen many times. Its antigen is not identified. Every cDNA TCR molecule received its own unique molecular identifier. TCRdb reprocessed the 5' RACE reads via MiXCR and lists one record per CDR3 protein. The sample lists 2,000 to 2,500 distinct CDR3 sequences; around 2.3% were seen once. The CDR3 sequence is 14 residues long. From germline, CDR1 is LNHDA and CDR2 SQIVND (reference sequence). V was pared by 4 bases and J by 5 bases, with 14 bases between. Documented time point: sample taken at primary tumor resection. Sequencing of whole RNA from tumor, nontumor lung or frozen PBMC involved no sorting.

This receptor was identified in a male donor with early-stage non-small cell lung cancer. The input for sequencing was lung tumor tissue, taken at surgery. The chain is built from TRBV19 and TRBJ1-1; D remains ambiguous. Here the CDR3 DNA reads TGTGCCAGTAGTAACACCGGGTCCCTAACTGAAGCTTTCTTT. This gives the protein CASSNTGSLTEAFF.